The 2 T cell receptor beta chains presented below share a single source sample, sequenced in a study of regulatory T cells in long-lasting Graves disease. The time point: newly diagnosed GD, antithyroid drugs for less than 3 months. Isolated PBMC RNA provided the starting material for the TCR library. With iRepertoire HTBI primers and Arm-PCR of CDR3 regions, TCR beta libraries were built. TCRdb processed the multiplex PCR reads anew with MiXCR; each CDR3 protein has one entry. The sample consists of some 490,000 distinct CDR3 sequences, about 12% of them appearing once. This sample also belongs to another study, concerning T cells in Graves' hyperthyroidism and ophthalmopathy.

This sample comprised peripheral blood mononuclear cells (PBMCs), obtained at new diagnosis, from a patient treated with antithyroid drugs. These TCRs come from a woman between 25 and 40 years old with Graves disease.

The chain links TRBV6-2 or TRBV6-3 to TRBJ2-7; TRBD1 matches 9 bases. CDR1 MNHEY and CDR2 SVGEGT come from the germline V gene. J was trimmed by 6 bases and V by 6 bases; bases with no gene match: 6. This CDR3 comprises 13 residues. The CDR3, as DNA: TGTGCCAGCAGCGGGACAGGGTTTCGCGAGCAGTACTTC. Its protein is CASSGTGFREQYF.

This clonotype was seen a handful of times. V gene TRBV18 combines with J gene TRBJ1-4; D gene ambiguous. V dropped 3 bases and J dropped 3 bases, with 5 bases sitting between them. Germline CDR1 is KGHSH and CDR2 is LQKENI. The CDR3 consists of 13 residues. The CDR3 region is CASSPGSNEKLFF. The CDR3 DNA reads as TGTGCCAGCTCACCGGGATCTAATGAAAAACTGTTTTTT.